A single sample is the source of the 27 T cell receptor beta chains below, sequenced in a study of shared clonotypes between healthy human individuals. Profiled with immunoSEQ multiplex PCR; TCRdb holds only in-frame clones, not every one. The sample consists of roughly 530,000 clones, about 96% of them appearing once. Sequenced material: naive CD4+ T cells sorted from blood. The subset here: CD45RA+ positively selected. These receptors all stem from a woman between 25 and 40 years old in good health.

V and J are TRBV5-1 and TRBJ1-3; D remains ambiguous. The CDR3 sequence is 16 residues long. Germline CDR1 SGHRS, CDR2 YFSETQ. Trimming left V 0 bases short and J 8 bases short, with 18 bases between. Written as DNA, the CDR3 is TGCGCCAGCAGCTTGGGCGGATTGGGAGCCGGGGACACCATATATTTT. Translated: CASSLGGLGAGDTIYF.

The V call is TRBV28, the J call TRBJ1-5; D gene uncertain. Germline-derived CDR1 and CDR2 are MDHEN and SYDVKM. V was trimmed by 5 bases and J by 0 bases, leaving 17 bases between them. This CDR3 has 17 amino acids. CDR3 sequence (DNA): TGTGCCAGCAGTACCCCTTCTTCCGGGTATAGCAATCAGCCCCAGCATTTT. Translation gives CASSTPSSGYSNQPQHF.

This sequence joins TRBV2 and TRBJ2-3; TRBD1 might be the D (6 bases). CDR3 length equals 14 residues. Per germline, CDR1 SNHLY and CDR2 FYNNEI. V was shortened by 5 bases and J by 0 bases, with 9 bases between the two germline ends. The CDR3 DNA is TGTGCCAGCAGTCGGACAGCTAGCACAGATACGCAGTATTTT. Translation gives CASSRTASTDTQYF.

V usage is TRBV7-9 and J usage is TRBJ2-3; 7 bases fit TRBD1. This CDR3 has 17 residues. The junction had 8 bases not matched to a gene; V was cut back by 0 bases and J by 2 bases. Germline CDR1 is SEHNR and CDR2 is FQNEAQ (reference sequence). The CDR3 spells CASSLARQGVFTDTQYF. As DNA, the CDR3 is TGTGCCAGCAGCTTAGCGCGTCAGGGGGTATTCACAGATACGCAGTATTTT.

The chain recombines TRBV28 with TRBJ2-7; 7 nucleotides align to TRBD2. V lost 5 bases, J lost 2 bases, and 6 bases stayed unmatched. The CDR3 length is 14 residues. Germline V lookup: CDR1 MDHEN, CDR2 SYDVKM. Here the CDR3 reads CASSGGAGTYEQYF. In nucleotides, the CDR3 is TGTGCCAGCAGTGGAGGAGCGGGGACCTACGAGCAGTACTTC. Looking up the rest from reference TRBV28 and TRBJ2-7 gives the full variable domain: DVKVTQSSRYLVKRTGEKVFLECVQDMDHENMFWYRQDPGLGLRLIYFSYDVKMKEKGDIPEGYSVSREKKERFSLILESASTNQTSMYLCASSGGAGTYEQYFGPGTRLTVT.

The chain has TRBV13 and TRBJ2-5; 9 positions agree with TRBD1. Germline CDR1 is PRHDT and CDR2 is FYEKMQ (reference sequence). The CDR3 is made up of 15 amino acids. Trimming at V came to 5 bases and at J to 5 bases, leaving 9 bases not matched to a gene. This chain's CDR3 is CASSAKQGAGETQYF. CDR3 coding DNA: TGTGCCAGCAGCGCCAAACAGGGGGCGGGGGAGACCCAGTACTTC.

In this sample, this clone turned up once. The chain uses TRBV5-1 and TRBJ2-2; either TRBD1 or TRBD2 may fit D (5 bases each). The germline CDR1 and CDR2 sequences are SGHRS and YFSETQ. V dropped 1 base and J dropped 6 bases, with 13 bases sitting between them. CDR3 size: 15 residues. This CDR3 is CASSLRSRDPGELFF. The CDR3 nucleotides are TGCGCCAGCAGCTTGAGGTCCAGGGACCCCGGGGAGCTGTTTTTT.

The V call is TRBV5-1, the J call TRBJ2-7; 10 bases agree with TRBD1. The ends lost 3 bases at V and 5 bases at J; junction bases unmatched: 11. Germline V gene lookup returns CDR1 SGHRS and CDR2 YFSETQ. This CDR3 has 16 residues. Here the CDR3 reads CASSSGPRQGAHEQYF. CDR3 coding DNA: TGCGCCAGCAGCTCCGGTCCGCGACAGGGGGCCCACGAGCAGTACTTC.

CDR3 DNA: TGTGCCAGCCAAACGGACAGTTCCGCCTACGAGCAGTACTTC. Its translation: CASQTDSSAYEQYF. The genes are TRBV5-4 and TRBJ2-7; perhaps TRBD1 as D (6 bases). Per the germline V gene, CDR1 is SGHNT and CDR2 is YYREEE (reference sequence). V lost 7 bases to trimming and J lost 2 bases, with 16 bases between them. The CDR3 consists of 14 residues.

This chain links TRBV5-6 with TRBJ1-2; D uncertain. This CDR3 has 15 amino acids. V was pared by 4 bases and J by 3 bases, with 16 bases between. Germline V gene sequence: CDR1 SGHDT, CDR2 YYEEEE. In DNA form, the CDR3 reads TGTGCCAGCAGCCCCGGCCTCACAGCGGACTATGGCTACACCTTC. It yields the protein CASSPGLTADYGYTF.

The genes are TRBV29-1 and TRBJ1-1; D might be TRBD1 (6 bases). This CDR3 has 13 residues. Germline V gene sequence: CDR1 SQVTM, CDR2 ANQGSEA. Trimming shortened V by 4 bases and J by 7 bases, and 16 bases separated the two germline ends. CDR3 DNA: TGCAGCGTTGTCCGCCGGGACACCAATGAAGCTTTCTTT. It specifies CSVVRRDTNEAFF.

The CDR3 coding sequence is TGTGCCAGCAAGTGGGACGGAACCTACGAGCAGTACTTC. This gives the protein CASKWDGTYEQYF. V is TRBV2 and J is TRBJ2-7; the D gene could be TRBD1 or TRBD2 (5 bases each). Looked up from germline, CDR1 is SNHLY and CDR2 is FYNNEI. There are 13 residues in the CDR3. Trimming stripped 7 bases from V and 2 bases from J, with 12 bases between.

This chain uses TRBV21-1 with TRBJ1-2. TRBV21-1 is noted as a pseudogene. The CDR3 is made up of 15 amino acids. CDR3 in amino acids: CARSHARGRGYGYTF. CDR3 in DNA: TGTGCCAGAAGCCACGCTCGGGGTAGGGGCTATGGCTACACCTTC.

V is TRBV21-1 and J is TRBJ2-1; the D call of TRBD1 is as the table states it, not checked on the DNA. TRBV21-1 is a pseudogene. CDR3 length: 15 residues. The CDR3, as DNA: TGTGCCAGCAGACACCGGGACAGGGGACCAAATGAGCAGTTCTTC. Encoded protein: CASRHRDRGPNEQFF.

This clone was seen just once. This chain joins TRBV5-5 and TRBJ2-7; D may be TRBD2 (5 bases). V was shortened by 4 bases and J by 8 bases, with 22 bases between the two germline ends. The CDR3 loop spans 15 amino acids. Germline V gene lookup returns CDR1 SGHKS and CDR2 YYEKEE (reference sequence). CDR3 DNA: TGTGCCAGCAGCCCACAAGCTTCGGGGTCGGAGAAGCAGTACTTC. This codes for CASSPQASGSEKQYF.

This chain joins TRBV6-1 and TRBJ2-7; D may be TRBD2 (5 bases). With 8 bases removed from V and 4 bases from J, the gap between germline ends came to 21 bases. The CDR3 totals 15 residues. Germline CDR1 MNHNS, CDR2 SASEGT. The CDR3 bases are TGTGCCAGCGTTCCCCTAGAGAGCGGCAAGTACGAGCAGTACTTC. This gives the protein CASVPLESGKYEQYF.

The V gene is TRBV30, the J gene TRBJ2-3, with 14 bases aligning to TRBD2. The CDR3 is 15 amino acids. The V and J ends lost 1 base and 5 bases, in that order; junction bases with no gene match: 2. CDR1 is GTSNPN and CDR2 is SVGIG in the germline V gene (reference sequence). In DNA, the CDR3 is TGTGCCTGGAGTGGGACTAGCGGGAGGCGAGATACGCAGTATTTT. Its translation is CAWSGTSGRRDTQYF.

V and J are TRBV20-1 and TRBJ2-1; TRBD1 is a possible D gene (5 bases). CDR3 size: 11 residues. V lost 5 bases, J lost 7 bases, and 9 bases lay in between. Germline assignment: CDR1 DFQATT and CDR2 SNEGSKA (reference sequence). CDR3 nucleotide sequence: TGCAGTGCTTCAGGGCCAAATGAGCAGTTCTTC. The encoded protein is CSASGPNEQFF.

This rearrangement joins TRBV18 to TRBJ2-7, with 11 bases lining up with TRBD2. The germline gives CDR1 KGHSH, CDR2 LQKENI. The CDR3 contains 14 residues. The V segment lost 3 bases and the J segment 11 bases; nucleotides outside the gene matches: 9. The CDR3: CASSPGTSGPEKYF. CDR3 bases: TGTGCCAGCTCACCCGGGACTAGCGGTCCAGAAAAGTACTTC.

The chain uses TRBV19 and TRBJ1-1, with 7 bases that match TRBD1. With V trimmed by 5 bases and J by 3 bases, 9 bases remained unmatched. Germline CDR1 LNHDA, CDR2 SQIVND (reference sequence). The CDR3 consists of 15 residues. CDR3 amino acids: CASSAGRQGDTEAFF. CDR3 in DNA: TGTGCCAGTAGTGCGGGGAGACAGGGAGACACTGAAGCTTTCTTT.

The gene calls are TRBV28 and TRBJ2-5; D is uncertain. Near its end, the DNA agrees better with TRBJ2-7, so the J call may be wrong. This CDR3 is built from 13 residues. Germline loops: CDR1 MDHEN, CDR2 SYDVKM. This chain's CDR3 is CASSPLGLYEQYF. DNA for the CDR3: TGTGCCAGCAGTCCTCTGGGTCTCTACGAGCAGTACTTC.

The chain's CDR3 is CASSPNGGAGYTF. Here the CDR3 DNA reads TGTGCCAGCTCACCGAACGGAGGGGCAGGCTACACCTTC. The chain links TRBV18 to TRBJ1-2; weak D call: TRBD1 (5 bases). This CDR3 region has 13 residues. The V gene lost 3 bases and the J gene lost 8 bases, with 13 bases spanning the gap. Germline CDR1 KGHSH, CDR2 LQKENI.

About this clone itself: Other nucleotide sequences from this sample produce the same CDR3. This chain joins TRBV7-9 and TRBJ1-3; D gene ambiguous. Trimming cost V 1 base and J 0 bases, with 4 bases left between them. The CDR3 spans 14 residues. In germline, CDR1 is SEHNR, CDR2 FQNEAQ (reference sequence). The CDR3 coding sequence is TGTGCCAGCAGCTTAGGGAGCTCTGGAAACACCATATATTTT. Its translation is CASSLGSSGNTIYF. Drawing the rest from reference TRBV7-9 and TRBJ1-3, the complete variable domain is DTGVSQNPRHKITKRGQNVTFRCDPISEHNRLYWYRQTLGQGPEFLTYFQNEAQLEKSRLLSDRFSAERPKGSFSTLEIQRTEQGDSAMYLCASSLGSSGNTIYFGEGSWLTVV.

This chain's CDR3 is CASSTGTSGSYEQYF. In DNA, the CDR3 is TGTGCCAGCAGCACCGGGACTAGCGGCTCCTACGAGCAGTACTTC. This chain joins TRBV28 and TRBJ2-7; 11 nucleotides match TRBD2. V lost 6 bases, J lost 0 bases, and 4 bases stayed unmatched. This CDR3 has 15 amino acids. Germline V gene sequence: CDR1 MDHEN, CDR2 SYDVKM.

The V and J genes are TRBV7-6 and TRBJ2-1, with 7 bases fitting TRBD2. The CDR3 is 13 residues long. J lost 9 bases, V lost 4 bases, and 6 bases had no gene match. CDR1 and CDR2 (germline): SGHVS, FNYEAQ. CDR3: CASSSRAGVEQFF. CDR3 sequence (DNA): TGTGCCAGCAGCTCCCGGGCGGGAGTTGAGCAGTTCTTC.

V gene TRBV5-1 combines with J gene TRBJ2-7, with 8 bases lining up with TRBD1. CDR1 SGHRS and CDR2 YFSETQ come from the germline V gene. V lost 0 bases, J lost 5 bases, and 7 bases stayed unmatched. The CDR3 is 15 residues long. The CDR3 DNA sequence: TGCGCCAGCAGCTTGGTTGGGGACAGGATGAACGAGCAGTACTTC. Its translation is CASSLVGDRMNEQYF.

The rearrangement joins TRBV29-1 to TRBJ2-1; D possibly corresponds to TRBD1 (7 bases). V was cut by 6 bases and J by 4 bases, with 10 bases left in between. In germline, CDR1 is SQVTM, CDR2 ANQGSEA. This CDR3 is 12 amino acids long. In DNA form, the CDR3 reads TGCAGCGTCGCGGGACAGTACAATGAGCAGTTCTTC. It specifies CSVAGQYNEQFF.